This T cell receptor beta chain comes out of a study of blood T cell repertoires in COVID-19. Clones were sequenced by immunoSEQ multiplex PCR, and TCRdb holds only the in-frame ones, with some missing. The profile shows 250,000 to 300,000 clones, approximately 91% of them singletons. Which cohort a participant joined came from the clinical history participants gave. This CDR3 spans 14 amino acids. Germline loops: CDR1 LNHDA, CDR2 SQIVND (reference sequence). Losses at the gene ends were 6 bases for V and 3 bases for J; bases not matched to a gene: 7. The sequenced sample consisted of PBMCs or T cells enriched from blood (not recorded which). The chain couples TRBV19 to TRBJ2-7; 8 nucleotides align to TRBD2. This receptor was identified in a human donor in a cohort exposed to, infected with or recovered from COVID-19 (not recorded which). The donor label of this sample is uncertain. The CDR3 nucleotides are TGTGCCAGTAGCACGGGACTAGGTAACTACGAGCAGTACTTC. The encoded protein is CASSTGLGNYEQYF. The full variable domain, completed using reference TRBV19 and TRBJ2-7, is DGGITQSPKYLFRKEGQNVTLSCEQNLNHDAMYWYRQDPGQGLRLIYYSQIVNDFQKGDIAEGYSVSREKKESFPLTVTSAQKNPTAFYLCASSTGLGNYEQYFGPGTRLTVT.